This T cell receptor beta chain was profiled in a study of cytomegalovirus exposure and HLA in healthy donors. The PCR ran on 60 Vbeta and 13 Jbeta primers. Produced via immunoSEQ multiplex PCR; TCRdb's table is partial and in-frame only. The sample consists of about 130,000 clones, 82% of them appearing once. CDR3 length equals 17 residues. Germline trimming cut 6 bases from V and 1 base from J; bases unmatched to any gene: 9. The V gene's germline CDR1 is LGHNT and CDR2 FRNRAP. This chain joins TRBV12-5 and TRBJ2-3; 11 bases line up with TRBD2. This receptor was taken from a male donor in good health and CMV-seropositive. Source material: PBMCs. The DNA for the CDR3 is TGTGCTAGTGGCACGGGACTAGCGGAGCCCGGCACAGATACGCAGTATTTT. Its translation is CASGTGLAEPGTDTQYF.